This TCR beta chain derives from a study of cytomegalovirus exposure and HLA in healthy donors. It was with 60 Vbeta and 13 Jbeta primers that the PCR ran. The method was immunoSEQ multiplex PCR; TCRdb's version includes in-frame clones alone and lacks a portion of them. The sample comprises some 150,000 clones, approximately 79% of which are singletons, and approximately 1.4% rests with the top ten. Details on this clone: Its target is unknown.

General observations from the study: Later analysis identified a missense DCLRE1C variant that was linked to TCR beta V- and J-gene trimming. HLA alleles were associated with roughly 15,000 TCR beta sequences in a later analysis at 0.05 false discovery rate. From TCR beta sequences, most subjects' HLA-A and HLA-B alleles were reportedly predicted accurately. Follow-up analysis seemed to connect common viral pathogens with several of the most significant clusters identified.

The ends lost 1 base at V and 6 bases at J; junction bases unmatched: 7. Germline V gene sequence: CDR1 SGHDT, CDR2 YYEEEE. The CDR3 has 14 amino acids. The sequenced sample was PBMCs. The V gene is TRBV5-6, the J gene TRBJ2-7; 7 bases agree with TRBD2. The sequence was collected from a man aged 55 to 70 in good health and CMV-seronegative. The CDR3 loop is CASSLTPGGIEQYF. CDR3 DNA sequence: TGTGCCAGCAGCTTGACCCCCGGGGGGATCGAGCAGTACTTC.